This TCR beta chain was sequenced during a study of CD8 T cells in ankylosing spondylitis. Libraries of TCR beta came from quantitative 5'-RACE with molecular barcodes. One entry per CDR3 protein results from TCRdb running MiXCR on the 5' RACE reads. The sample holds about 440,000 distinct CDR3 sequences, 17% seen once. This clonotype was seen a few times. Its antigen is unknown. In germline, CDR1 is SQVTM, CDR2 ANQGSEA. The CDR3 contains 12 residues. Trimming removed 7 bases from V and 5 bases from J, with 14 bases in between. Whole-study results and caveats: In ankylosing spondylitis patients, matched synovial fluid reportedly showed significant enrichment of disease-linked clones. Disease-linked clones were found to be CD8+ and relatively rare in peripheral blood. Characteristic, it appeared, of ankylosing spondylitis blood was a TCR beta motif of several highly homologous variants.

This sequence joins TRBV29-1 and TRBJ1-1, with D tentatively TRBD1 (6 bases). The sample comprised blood, either unsorted or a sorted T cell fraction (not recorded which). The TCR was taken from a male donor with ankylosing spondylitis. This CDR3 reads CSAEGGRTEAFF. The DNA for the CDR3 is TGCAGCGCCGAAGGGGGGAGGACTGAAGCTTTCTTT.